This is a list of T cell receptor beta chains from one sample in a study of T cell changes during pregnancy in multiple sclerosis. TCRdb's table, derived via immunoSEQ multiplex PCR, lists solely in-frame clones and lacks some. The data show 90,000 or so clones, with 94% seen just once and about 1.7% held by the top ten. Sequencing used peripheral blood, obtained after pregnancy. Every receptor here comes from a female donor in good health, enrolled as a control in a pregnancy study. CDR3s include the opening cysteine and the closing phenylalanine or tryptophan. Fields, in order: CDR3 protein, CDR3 DNA, CDR3 length, clone size, D gene, J gene, V gene. D genes are given only for firm matches. Where a row states a size, it is once, few, many or the class of an expanded clone; other rows omit it.

CASSLEDRSSFNNEQFF | TGTGCCAGCAGCTTAGAAGACAGGTCAAGCTTCAACAATGAGCAGTTCTTC | 17 | NA | NA | TRBJ2-1 | TRBV7-2
CASSLMTGTGNNSPLHF | TGCGCCAGCAGCTTGATGACCGGGACAGGGAATAATTCACCCCTCCACTTT | 17 | NA | TRBD1 | TRBJ1-6 | TRBV5-1
CASSEVRSTDTQYF | TGCGCCAGCTCGGAGGTTCGAAGCACAGATACGCAGTATTTT | 14 | once | NA | TRBJ2-3 | TRBV10-2
CASSGLTGNTEAFF | TGTGCCAGCAGTGGGCTGACAGGGAACACTGAAGCTTTCTTT | 14 | NA | NA | TRBJ1-1 | TRBV25-1
CASDPHGGRDTQYF | TGTGCCAGCGACCCCCACGGAGGGCGAGATACGCAGTATTTT | 14 | NA | NA | TRBJ2-3 | TRBV7-9
CASSPLGRGNQPQHF | TGTGCCAGCAGCCCCCTGGGGAGGGGCAATCAGCCCCAGCATTTT | 15 | NA | NA | TRBJ1-5 | TRBV5-8
CSDLGQDKNIQYF | TGCAGCGACCTTGGACAGGATAAAAACATTCAGTACTTC | 13 | NA | TRBD1 | TRBJ2-4 | TRBV29-1
CASSVAGGTGNTIYF | TGTGCCAGCAGCGTAGCGGGAGGGACTGGAAACACCATATATTTT | 15 | NA | NA | TRBJ1-3 | TRBV9
CSVAKGSGSKRYEQYF | TGCAGCGTTGCAAAGGGAAGCGGGAGTAAGAGATACGAGCAGTACTTC | 16 | NA | TRBD2 | TRBJ2-7 | TRBV29-1
CASSVGYRATNEKLFF | TGTGCCAGCAGCGTAGGGTACAGAGCAACTAATGAAAAACTGTTTTTT | 16 | NA | NA | TRBJ1-4 | TRBV9
CASSLRAGASYEQYF | TGTGCCAGCAGTTTACGAGCGGGGGCCTCCTACGAGCAGTACTTC | 15 | NA | TRBD2 | TRBJ2-7 | TRBV6-1
CASSASGTGTYEQYF | TGTGCCAGCAGTGCATCCGGGACAGGAACCTACGAGCAGTACTTC | 15 | NA | TRBD1 | TRBJ2-7 | TRBV6-1
CASSEREDYGYTF | TGTGCCAGCAGTGAACGGGAGGACTATGGCTACACCTTC | 13 | NA | NA | TRBJ1-2 | TRBV6-1
CASSTTETGSEAFF | TGCGCCAGCAGCACAACGGAAACAGGGTCGGAAGCTTTCTTT | 14 | NA | NA | TRBJ1-1 | TRBV5-1
CASSFAYRGGRELFF | TGTGCCAGCAGCTTCGCTTACAGGGGAGGCCGGGAGCTGTTTTTT | 15 | NA | NA | TRBJ2-2 | TRBV11-2
CASSLADNEQFF | TGCGCCAGCAGCTTGGCGGACAATGAGCAGTTCTTC | 12 | NA | NA | TRBJ2-1 | TRBV5-1
CASFGVPNYGYTF | TGTGCCAGCTTCGGGGTCCCCAACTATGGCTACACCTTC | 13 | NA | NA | TRBJ1-2 | TRBV6-6
CASSVTSGRPSGEQYF | TGTGCCAGCAGCGTGACTAGCGGGAGGCCCTCGGGCGAGCAGTACTTC | 16 | NA | TRBD2 | TRBJ2-7 | TRBV9
CASSDRAGANVLTF | TGTGCCAGCAGTGACCGGGCTGGGGCCAACGTCCTGACTTTC | 14 | NA | NA | TRBJ2-6 | TRBV2
CASSLGDREGNTGELFF | TGTGCCAGCAGCTTGGGGGACAGGGAAGGTAACACCGGGGAGCTGTTTTTT | 17 | NA | TRBD1 | TRBJ2-2 | TRBV5-5
CASSWRGGGQPQHF | TGTGCCAGCAGCTGGAGGGGTGGGGGACAGCCCCAGCATTTT | 14 | NA | NA | TRBJ1-5 | TRBV5-6
CASSLASGRARETQYF | TGTGCCAGCAGCTTGGCAAGCGGGAGGGCCCGGGAGACCCAGTACTTC | 16 | NA | TRBD2 | TRBJ2-5 | TRBV5-6
CAISESTGGNNEQFF | TGTGCCATCAGTGAGTCAACAGGGGGCAACAATGAGCAGTTCTTC | 15 | NA | TRBD1 | TRBJ2-1 | TRBV10-3
CASSASRSTYEQYF | TGTGCCAGCAGCGCCTCACGGAGCACCTACGAGCAGTACTTC | 14 | NA | NA | TRBJ2-7 | TRBV9
CASSLLGLAGGYEQYF | TGTGCCAGCAGCTTATTAGGGCTAGCGGGAGGCTACGAGCAGTACTTC | 16 | NA | TRBD2 | TRBJ2-7 | TRBV7-2
CASSLTSSYEQYF | TGTGCCAGCAGCTTAACAAGCTCCTACGAGCAGTACTTC | 13 | NA | NA | TRBJ2-7 | TRBV13
CASASGIEQYF | TGTGCCAGCGCTAGCGGGATCGAGCAGTACTTC | 11 | NA | TRBD2 | TRBJ2-7 | TRBV6-1
CASSPKGSSGGFDTQYF | TGTGCCAGCAGCCCCAAGGGGTCTAGCGGGGGCTTCGATACGCAGTATTTT | 17 | NA | TRBD2 | TRBJ2-3 | TRBV14
CASSFSGQGGTEAFF | TGTGCCAGCAGCTTCTCGGGACAGGGAGGCACTGAAGCTTTCTTT | 15 | NA | TRBD1 | TRBJ1-1 | TRBV5-4
CASSSSSYNEQFF | TGTGCCAGCAGCTCCAGCTCCTACAATGAGCAGTTCTTC | 13 | NA | NA | TRBJ2-1 | TRBV7-9
CASSFSDTYNEQFF | TGTGCCAGCAGTTTCTCGGACACCTACAATGAGCAGTTCTTC | 14 | NA | NA | TRBJ2-1 | TRBV27
CASSKQGSYATNEKLFF | TGTGCCAGCAGCAAACAGGGCTCCTACGCAACTAATGAAAAACTGTTTTTT | 17 | NA | NA | TRBJ1-4 | TRBV7-2
CASSLRDRRTQYF | TGTGCCAGCAGCTTAAGGGACAGAAGGACCCAGTACTTC | 13 | NA | TRBD1 | TRBJ2-5 | TRBV13
CASSPSEAGEETQYF | TGTGCCAGCTCACCTTCCGAGGCGGGAGAAGAGACCCAGTACTTC | 15 | NA | TRBD2 | TRBJ2-5 | TRBV18
CASSPLEGTYGNTIYF | TGTGCCAGCAGTCCATTAGAGGGTACATACGGAAACACCATATATTTT | 16 | NA | NA | TRBJ1-3 | TRBV2
CSARESGTQYF | TGCAGTGCTAGAGAATCGGGTACGCAGTATTTT | 11 | NA | NA | TRBJ2-3 | TRBV20-1